This is a list of T cell receptor beta chains from one sample in a study of technical replicates of blood from four donors. TCRdb's table, derived via immunoSEQ multiplex PCR, lists solely in-frame clones and lacks some. This table holds about 70,000 clones, approximately 96% found once. The specimen sequenced was T cells isolated from PBMCs. These receptors were collected from a human donor in good health. The CDR3 runs from the conserved cysteine through the conserved F or W. The D gene is left open where the match is weak. Rows may omit the clone size; those that give it use once, few, many or a size class.

clone_size	d_call	v_call	j_call	cdr3_nt	cdr3_aa
NA	TRBD1	TRBV5-1	TRBJ1-5	TGCGCCAGCAGCTTGGCAACAGGGGATCAGCCCCAGCATTTT	CASSLATGDQPQHF
NA	NA	TRBV19	TRBJ2-7	TGTGCCAGTAGCCTACACCGGGACATATCCTACGAGCAGTACTTC	CASSLHRDISYEQYF
NA	NA	TRBV30	TRBJ1-4	TGTGCCTGGAGTGTTAGTGGGCGTCGCAATGAAAAACTGTTTTTT	CAWSVSGRRNEKLFF
NA	TRBD1	TRBV7-8	TRBJ1-6	TGTGCCAGCAGCCTCGATTACAGGGGTAATTCACCCCTCCACTTT	CASSLDYRGNSPLHF
NA	NA	TRBV4-2	TRBJ1-2	TGTGCCAGCAGCCAAGTCGGGTCATCCACTAACTATGGCTACACCTTC	CASSQVGSSTNYGYTF
NA	NA	TRBV4-1	TRBJ2-7	TGCGCCAGCAGCCAAGATGGGGGGACTGTCTCGGAGCAGTACTTC	CASSQDGGTVSEQYF
NA	NA	TRBV5-8	TRBJ2-7	TGTGCCAGCCTTTCCTACGAGCAGTACTTC	CASLSYEQYF
NA	NA	TRBV2	TRBJ1-5	TGTGCCAGCAGTGGACAGGTGGGTCAGCCCCAGCATTTT	CASSGQVGQPQHF
NA	NA	TRBV21-1	TRBJ2-7	TGTGCCAGCAGCGCCGTCGACAGGGTTGTGTGCGAGCAGTACTTC	CASSAVDRVVCEQYF
once	TRBD2	TRBV5-1	TRBJ2-7	TGCGCCAGCAGCTTGGGATCATGGGCCGGGACTAGCGAGCGGTCTCGGGAGCAGTACTTC	CASSLGSWAGTSERSREQYF
NA	NA	TRBV20-1	TRBJ1-1	TGCAGTGCTAGGGAACAGGGTTGGGCTTTCTTT	CSAREQGWAFF
NA	NA	TRBV6-5	TRBJ2-7	TGTGCCAGCAGTTACTCTTTCGGGACACCAACGCCCGAGCAGTACTTC	CASSYSFGTPTPEQYF
NA	NA	TRBV6-1	TRBJ1-1	TGTGCCAGCAGTGAAGCTTCTAGGAGGCGATACACTGAAGCTTTCTTT	CASSEASRRRYTEAFF
NA	NA	TRBV6-5	TRBJ2-7	TGTGCCAGCAGGGGACTCTCCTACGAGCAGTACTTC	CASRGLSYEQYF
NA	TRBD1	TRBV13	TRBJ2-7	TGTGCCAGCAGCTCCCGGGACAGGGACTACGAGCAGTACTTC	CASSSRDRDYEQYF
NA	NA	TRBV5-5	TRBJ1-1	TGTGCCAGCCACGTACTCTACACTGAAGCTTTCTTT	CASHVLYTEAFF
NA	NA	TRBV6-1	TRBJ2-7	TGTGCCACCGGCAGAGGTCCCCTCGACGAGCAGTACTTC	CATGRGPLDEQYF
NA	NA	TRBV18	TRBJ2-5	TGTGCCAGCTCACCACCGGGACTTTCCGTGACCCAGTACTTC	CASSPPGLSVTQYF
NA	NA	TRBV21-1	TRBJ1-1	TGTGCCAGCATCCCTGACACTGAAGCTTTCTTT	CASIPDTEAFF
NA	NA	TRBV7-8	TRBJ2-5	TGTGCCAGCAGCTATATGGGGGCTTCAGAGACCCAGTACTTC	CASSYMGASETQYF
once	TRBD2	TRBV4-1	TRBJ2-7	TGCGCCAGCAGCCTAACTAGCGGGAGTAACTACGAGCAGTACTTC	CASSLTSGSNYEQYF
NA	NA	TRBV11-2	TRBJ2-3	TGTGCCAGCAGCGGACCAGGGTCGGATACGCAGTATTTT	CASSGPGSDTQYF
NA	NA	TRBV19	TRBJ1-2	TGTGCCAGTAGTATATCGGGGAGGCCTAATCTGGACTATGGCTACACCTTC	CASSISGRPNLDYGYTF
NA	NA	TRBV29-1	TRBJ1-2	TGCAGCGTTGAAGGTAACCTTAACAGCTATGGCTACACCTTC	CSVEGNLNSYGYTF
NA	TRBD1	TRBV25-1	TRBJ1-4	TGTGCCAGCACTAAGGACAGGACAAATGAAAAACTGTTTTTT	CASTKDRTNEKLFF
once	NA	TRBV19	TRBJ1-4	TGTGCCAGTAGTTCCGGCCAGGGGCCCTGGAAACTGTTTTTT	CASSSGQGPWKLFF
NA	NA	TRBV6-5	TRBJ1-1	TGTGCCAGCAGTCTATTTCAGGGGAGCACTGAAGCTTTCTTT	CASSLFQGSTEAFF
NA	TRBD2	TRBV7-2	TRBJ2-7	TGTGCCAGCAGCTCTCTAGCGGGAGGGCCCTACGAGCAGTACTTC	CASSSLAGGPYEQYF
NA	TRBD1	TRBV6-1	TRBJ1-1	TGTGCCAGCAGTGAGATGGGGGACAGGGTTGGCACTGAAGCTTTCTTT	CASSEMGDRVGTEAFF
NA	TRBD2	TRBV7-9	TRBJ2-1	TGTGCCAGCAGCCCTATTTCCGGGAGGGCCTGGGGTAGTCACAATGAGCAGTTCTTC	CASSPISGRAWGSHNEQFF
NA	TRBD1	TRBV2	TRBJ2-7	TGTGCCAGCAGTGAGGCAGGGGGCGGCTACGAGCAGTACTTC	CASSEAGGGYEQYF
NA	TRBD2	TRBV5-1	TRBJ2-5	TGCGCCAGCAGCTGGGGGGGTGGCAGCGGAGAGACCCAGTACTTC	CASSWGGGSGETQYF
NA	TRBD1	TRBV12-5	TRBJ2-2	TGTGCTAGTGGTTGGCGGGACAGGGACACCGGGGAGCTGTTTTTT	CASGWRDRDTGELFF
NA	NA	TRBV6-5	TRBJ2-7	TGTGCCAGCAGTTACTCCCGGGACTCCTACGAGCAGTACTTC	CASSYSRDSYEQYF
NA	NA	TRBV5-1	TRBJ2-2	TGCGCCAGCAGGACCGGGACTTTGTCGGGCGGGGAGCTGTTTTTT	CASRTGTLSGGELFF
once	TRBD1	TRBV7-8	TRBJ1-3	TGTGCCAGCAGCTACAGGGGTACTGGAAACACCATATATTTT	CASSYRGTGNTIYF
NA	NA	TRBV4-1	TRBJ1-3	TGCGCCAGCAGCCAAGAGCCAGGGGACGCTGGAAACACCATATATTTT	CASSQEPGDAGNTIYF
NA	NA	TRBV29-1	TRBJ1-2	TGCAGCGTTGAAGTTTCTCTCGGCGGAGAGGTCTACGGCTACACCTTC	CSVEVSLGGEVYGYTF
NA	NA	TRBV28	TRBJ1-5	TGTGCCAGCATTGGGCAGTCACGATTCGGCAATCAGCCCCAGCATTTT	CASIGQSRFGNQPQHF
once	TRBD1	TRBV28	TRBJ2-7	TGTGCCAGCAGTTTCACAGGGGACTACGAGCAGTACTTC	CASSFTGDYEQYF
NA	TRBD1	TRBV29-1	TRBJ1-2	TGCAGCGTTGCGGGACAGGAGAACTTC	CSVAGQENF
NA	NA	TRBV14	TRBJ2-2	TGTGCCAGCAGCCAAGCCCCTTATATCGGCACCGGGGAGCTGTTTTTT	CASSQAPYIGTGELFF
NA	NA	TRBV28	TRBJ1-1	TGTGCCTCCGCCAGGGAGGGGACTGAAGCTTTCTTT	CASAREGTEAFF
NA	TRBD1	TRBV10-2	TRBJ2-5	TGCGCCAGCAGTGATTCGGATAGAGGGACAGGGACTATCACCCCGTACTTC	CASSDSDRGTGTITPYF
NA	TRBD1	TRBV7-8	TRBJ1-5	TGTGCCAGCAGCTTATTGCCCGGGACAGGGGGCTATCAGCCCCAGCATTTT	CASSLLPGTGGYQPQHF
NA	TRBD1	TRBV30	TRBJ2-7	TGTGCCTGCCACAGGGGCGAGCAGTACTTC	CACHRGEQYF
NA	NA	TRBV7-9	TRBJ1-5	TGTGCCAGCAGCCCCGACAGCGCCCTTGGTCAGCCCCAGCATTTT	CASSPDSALGQPQHF
NA	TRBD1	TRBV2	TRBJ1-1	TGTGCCAGCAGGATGGACAGGCGGAACACTGAAGCTTTCTTT	CASRMDRRNTEAFF
once	NA	TRBV27	TRBJ1-1	TGTGCCAGCAGTTTATTGGAAAGGACAGTCTACACTGAAGCTTTCTTT	CASSLLERTVYTEAFF
NA	NA	TRBV11-3	TRBJ1-1	TGTGCCAGCAGCTCAACCCAGGGAGGGAACACTGAAGCTTTCTTT	CASSSTQGGNTEAFF
NA	TRBD1	TRBV29-1	TRBJ2-1	TGCAGCGATATCCATGCGGGACAGGGCCCTGAGCAGTTCTTC	CSDIHAGQGPEQFF
NA	NA	TRBV13	TRBJ1-1	TGTGCCAGCAGCCCGGCGGGATCCCACCCGAACACTGAAGCTTTCTTT	CASSPAGSHPNTEAFF
NA	TRBD2	TRBV27	TRBJ2-3	TGTGCCAGCAGTACGGGGGGGACAGATACGCAGTATTTT	CASSTGGTDTQYF
NA	TRBD2	TRBV5-1	TRBJ2-2	TGCGCCAGCAGCTTAGGACTAGGAGTGGCCGGGGAGCTGTTTTTT	CASSLGLGVAGELFF
NA	TRBD1	TRBV28	TRBJ2-5	TGTGCCAGCAGGCCAGACAGGGGCTGGGAGACCCAGTACTTC	CASRPDRGWETQYF